Reported below is one TCR beta chain. The antigen remains unidentified. The sample originates from a study of CD8 T cells in ankylosing spondylitis. Study-level results: Disease-linked clones, CD8+, were relatively rare in peripheral blood.

In germline, CDR1 is GTSNPN, CDR2 SVGIG (reference sequence). CDR3 length: 14 residues. Trimming shortened V by 3 bases and J by 4 bases, and 15 bases separated the two germline ends. TCRdb independently ran MiXCR on the 5' RACE reads; one entry per CDR3 protein. The table records some 130,000 distinct CDR3 sequences, roughly 15% of them present only once. The chain has TRBV30 and TRBJ1-1; D may be TRBD1 (6 bases). Material: blood, either unsorted or a sorted T cell fraction (not recorded which). This clonotype originated in a female donor with ankylosing spondylitis or in good health (not recorded which). CDR3 protein: CAWSPPGAGTEAFF. The CDR3 DNA is TGTGCCTGGAGCCCGCCGGGGGCTGGCACTGAAGCTTTCTTT.